Each of the 17 T cell receptor beta chains below was sequenced from the same sample in a study of blood T cells in healthy people across ages. The second PCR ran about 6 to 11 cycles with a sample-barcoded 5' primer and J-beta primers. TCRdb reanalysed the 5' RACE reads using MiXCR and keeps one entry per CDR3 protein. The sample includes approximately 800,000 distinct CDR3 sequences, about 62% of them seen just once. Material for sequencing was blood. Source of these receptors: a man aged 30 to 39 in good health.

This clonotype was found once. V and J are TRBV3-1 and TRBJ1-2; the match to TRBD1 covers 10 bases. V lost 5 bases to trimming and J lost 8 bases; unmatched junction nucleotides: 8. The CDR3 has 14 residues. Germline assignment: CDR1 LGHDT and CDR2 YNNKEL (reference sequence). CDR3 sequence (DNA): TGTGCCAGCAGCGCAACCGGGACAGGGGTGGGCTACACCTTC. Its translation: CASSATGTGVGYTF.

Only a few counts were recorded for this clonotype. This chain joins TRBV6-5 and TRBJ2-4; D tentatively fits TRBD1 or TRBD2 (5 bases each). The CDR3 extends over 17 amino acids. The germline CDR1 and CDR2 sequences are MNHEY and SVGAGI. The ends were cut back, 0 bases at V and 13 bases at J, with 25 bases in the middle. The CDR3: CASSYSNPGAPPTKQYF. The CDR3 nucleotides read TGTGCCAGCAGTTACTCGAATCCCGGGGCACCGCCTACGAAGCAGTACTTC.

This sequence joins TRBV6-5 and TRBJ1-4, with D possibly TRBD1 on 5 matching bases. The CDR3 spans 12 residues. CDR1 is MNHEY and CDR2 is SVGAGI in the germline V gene. Trimming took 5 bases from V and 14 from J, leaving 15 bases between them. Here the CDR3 DNA reads TGTGCCAGCAGTATGATCCTTAAGGGGCTGTTTTTT. Its translation is CASSMILKGLFF.

The chain combines TRBV3-1 with TRBJ2-1, with D possibly being TRBD2 (5 bases). The germline V gene has CDR1 LGHDT and CDR2 YNNKEL (reference sequence). This CDR3 spans 14 amino acids. The ends were cut back, 1 base at V and 4 bases at J, with 8 bases in the middle. The CDR3 reads CASSQAPGYNEQFF. The CDR3 DNA follows: TGTGCCAGCAGCCAAGCACCGGGATACAATGAGCAGTTCTTC.

The chain combines TRBV20-1 with TRBJ2-1; D remains ambiguous. The germline V gene has CDR1 DFQATT and CDR2 SNEGSKA (reference sequence). CDR3 size: 12 residues. V was cut by 6 bases and J by 8 bases, with 14 bases left in between. CDR3 bases: TGCAGTGCCTCTCGCGGTGGGTATGAGCAGTTCTTC. Protein: CSASRGGYEQFF.

This clonotype has just a few counts. J is TRBJ2-5 and V is TRBV5-1, with TRBD1 identical over 9 bases. The tail of the sequence fits TRBJ2-7 better, so the J call may be wrong. This CDR3 spans 16 amino acids. The germline V gene has CDR1 SGHRS and CDR2 YFSETQ. This CDR3 is CASSLDGTGLFYEQYF. As DNA, the CDR3 is TGCGCCAGCAGCTTGGATGGGACAGGGCTTTTCTACGAGCAGTACTTC.

The genes are TRBV5-5 and TRBJ2-1; 16 bases fit TRBD2. The CDR3 totals 18 residues. Germline CDR1 and CDR2: SGHKS and YYEKEE (reference sequence). V trimming: 4 bases; J trimming: 10 bases; junction bases outside the gene matches: 14. The CDR3 is CASSVPGLAGGSRREQFF. The DNA for the CDR3 is TGTGCCAGCAGCGTCCCGGGACTAGCGGGAGGGTCCCGAAGGGAGCAGTTCTTC.

This chain links TRBV7-2 with TRBJ1-1; D gene unclear. In germline, CDR1 is SGHTA, CDR2 FQGNSA. V shed 2 bases and J shed 1 base, with 11 bases lying between them. The CDR3 has 15 amino acids. CDR3 in amino acids: CASSLKPTTNTEAFF. The CDR3 DNA follows: TGTGCCAGCAGCTTAAAACCGACAACGAACACTGAAGCTTTCTTT.

The chain has TRBV29-1 and TRBJ2-5, with 7 bases that match TRBD1. The length of the CDR3 is 13 residues. J gave up 6 bases and V 1 base, and 5 bases lay outside the gene matches. Germline assignment: CDR1 SQVTM and CDR2 ANQGSEA. Written as DNA, the CDR3 is TGCAGCGTTGAAGTACAGGGGACAAAGACCCAGTACTTC. Its protein product is CSVEVQGTKTQYF.

Here the CDR3 DNA reads TGTGCCACCAGTGATCCCCCCCTGGAGGGTACGCAGTATTTT. This codes for CATSDPPLEGTQYF. V and J are TRBV24-1 and TRBJ2-3; maybe TRBD2 (6 bases). Germline V gene data show CDR1 as KGHDR and CDR2 as SFDVKD. Trimming removed 3 bases from V and 8 bases from J, with 14 bases in between. CDR3 length: 14 amino acids.

The rearrangement uses TRBV7-2 and TRBJ2-7, with TRBD2 as a possible D gene (5 bases). Trimming cost V 5 bases and J 4 bases, with 12 bases left between them. Per germline, CDR1 SGHTA and CDR2 FQGNSA. There are 13 residues in the CDR3. The CDR3: CASSVETGYEQYF. The CDR3 DNA reads as TGTGCCAGCAGCGTAGAGACGGGATACGAGCAGTACTTC. Supplemented by reference TRBV7-2 and TRBJ2-7, the full variable domain reads GAGVSQSPSNKVTEKGKDVELRCDPISGHTALYWYRQSLGQGLEFLIYFQGNSAPDKSGLPSDRFSAERTGGSVSTLTIQRTQQEDSAVYLCASSVETGYEQYFGPGTRLTVT.

V and J are TRBV25-1 and TRBJ2-7, with TRBD1 identical over 10 bases. Germline V gene sequence: CDR1 MGHDK, CDR2 SYGVNS. The CDR3 is 16 residues long. V was clipped by 2 bases and J by 5 bases; unmatched bases: 9. This CDR3 is CASSEGAGTGAHEQYF. The CDR3 DNA follows: TGTGCCAGCAGTGAAGGGGCCGGGACAGGGGCCCACGAGCAGTACTTC.

The rearrangement joins TRBV28 to TRBJ2-3; D is perhaps TRBD1 or TRBD2 (5 bases each). Germline CDR1 is MDHEN and CDR2 is SYDVKM. The CDR3 has 21 residues. V was trimmed by 5 bases and J by 5 bases, leaving 35 bases between them. The CDR3 here is CASSTQGRPVESQWGLDTQYF. Here the CDR3 DNA reads TGTGCCAGCAGTACCCAGGGACGGCCCGTCGAATCGCAGTGGGGTTTAGATACGCAGTATTTT.

Concerning this clonotype itself: An end of the junction does not agree with germline; a read error may underlie this. V is TRBV29-1 and J is TRBJ2-1; TRBD2 matches 7 bases. The CDR3 totals 13 residues. From germline, CDR1 is SQVTM and CDR2 ANQGSEA. CDR3 sequence: CSATVLLANGQFF. CDR3 in DNA: TGCAGCGCCACGGTTTTACTAGCGAATGGGCAGTTCTTC.

This clonotype was seen a few times. This chain connects TRBV20-1 to TRBJ2-7; the match to TRBD2 covers 7 bases. In germline, CDR1 is DFQATT, CDR2 SNEGSKA (reference sequence). The CDR3 has 14 amino acids. After removal of 1 base from V and 5 bases from J, the junction contained 8 bases not matched to a gene. The CDR3 DNA reads as TGCAGTGCTAGAGCACGCTCCGCGGGAGACGAGCAGTACTTC. Its translation is CSARARSAGDEQYF.

The V and J genes are TRBV10-3 and TRBJ2-3; D possibly corresponds to TRBD1 (7 bases). The CDR3 contains 14 residues. The ends were cut back, 6 bases at V and 3 bases at J, with 13 bases in the middle. Germline CDR1 and CDR2: ENHRY and SYGVKD. In nucleotides, the CDR3 is TGTGCCATCAGCCGGGGGACAGAAACAGATACGCAGTATTTT. As protein: CAISRGTETDTQYF.

The gene calls are TRBV9 and TRBJ2-5; no reliable D call. V gave up 1 base and J gave up 11 bases, with 15 bases separating them. This CDR3 spans 13 amino acids. Germline lookup yields CDR1 SGDLS and CDR2 YYNGEE. Written as DNA, the CDR3 is TGTGCCAGCAGCGTAATCTCGGGCAATGAGCAGTACTTC. Translating it yields CASSVISGNEQYF. The variable domain in full, completed from reference TRBV9 and TRBJ2-5, reads DSGVTQTPKHLITATGQRVTLRCSPRSGDLSVYWYQQSLDQGLQFLIQYYNGEERAKGNILERFSAQQFPDLHSELNLSSLELGDSALYFCASSVISGNEQYFGPGTRLLVL.